The text below deals with one T cell receptor beta chain. What it binds is not known. This specimen comes from a study of T cell repertoires in cytomegalovirus infection. The wider study: Both a matching HLA type and CMV infection were indicated by public TCR beta signatures. Whole-study findings and limits: People with CMV and the relevant HLA were identified by cumulative public TCR beta family frequency. The study found HLA-C-restricted CMV-specific TCR beta clonotypes dominating the ex vivo response.

The CDR3 is made up of 17 amino acids. The junction had 11 bases not matched to a gene; V was cut back by 1 base and J by 8 bases. Germline V CDR1 and CDR2: PRHDT, FYEKMQ (reference sequence). A single record per CDR3 protein comes from TCRdb applying MiXCR to the reads. The data contain approximately 400,000 distinct CDR3 sequences, approximately 31% of them singletons. Sequencing used PBMCs. The sequence was obtained from a human donor in good health (CMV status not recorded). Some clones in this sample may be carry-over from other donors' samples. This rearrangement joins TRBV13 to TRBJ2-1; 10 nucleotides align to TRBD2. The CDR3 DNA reads TGTGCCAGCAGCTTAGTCCATAGCGGGGGGCCCGGGGATGAGCAGTTCTTC. It translates to CASSLVHSGGPGDEQFF. The whole variable domain, filled in from reference TRBV13 and TRBJ2-1, reads AAGVIQSPRHLIKEKRETATLKCYPIPRHDTVYWYQQGPGQDPQFLISFYEKMQSDKGSIPDRFSAQQFSDYHSELNMSSLELGDSALYFCASSLVHSGGPGDEQFFGPGTRLTVL.